This T cell receptor beta chain was identified in a study of blood T cell repertoires in COVID-19. Across the whole study: Sites in the United States, Italy and Spain provided acute and convalescent COVID-19 samples. T cells, B-cell-depleted T cells, or PBMCs provided the cDNA or gDNA that served as material.

This CDR3 is built from 17 residues. Germline values: CDR1 SGHNT, CDR2 YENEEA. With V trimmed by 0 bases and J by 6 bases, 11 bases remained unmatched. Authors' analysis steps: Quantification of nucleated cells was approximated via reference gene primer amplification. Here immunoSEQ multiplex PCR was the method, and the copy in TCRdb shows in-frame clones only, minus some. Clone size and V and J calls were adopted from that table, with D and trimming inferred from the DNA. The data show roughly 230,000 clones, around four fifths seen once. This clone was recorded a few times. In the same sample, other DNA sequences code for this CDR3.

This sequence was found in a man aged 35-49 years with active or convalescent COVID-19. Sequenced: peripheral blood. This sequence joins TRBV11-3 and TRBJ2-1; 7 bases align to TRBD2. DNA of the CDR3: TGTGCCAGCAGCTTAGATCTGGGCGCTAGCGGTTCCAATGAGCAGTTCTTC. It yields the protein CASSLDLGASGSNEQFF.